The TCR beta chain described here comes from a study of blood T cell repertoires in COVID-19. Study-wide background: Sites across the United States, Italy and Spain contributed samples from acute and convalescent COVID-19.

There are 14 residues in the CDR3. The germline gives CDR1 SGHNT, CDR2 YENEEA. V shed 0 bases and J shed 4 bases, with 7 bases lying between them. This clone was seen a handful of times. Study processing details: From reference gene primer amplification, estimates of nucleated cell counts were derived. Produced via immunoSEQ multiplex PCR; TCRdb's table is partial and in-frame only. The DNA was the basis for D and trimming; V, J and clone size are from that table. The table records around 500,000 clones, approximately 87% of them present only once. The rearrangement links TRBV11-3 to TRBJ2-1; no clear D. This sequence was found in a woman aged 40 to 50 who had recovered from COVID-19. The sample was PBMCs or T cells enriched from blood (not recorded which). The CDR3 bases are TGTGCCAGCAGCTTAGATAGCCTATACAATGAGCAGTTCTTC. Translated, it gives CASSLDSLYNEQFF. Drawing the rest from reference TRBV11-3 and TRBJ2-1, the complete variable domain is EAGVVQSPRYKIIEKKQPVAFWCNPISGHNTLYWYLQNLGQGPELLIRYENEEAVDDSQLPKDRFSAERLKGVDSTLKIQPAELGDSAVYLCASSLDSLYNEQFFGPGTRLTVL.